This passage covers 9 T cell receptor beta chains from one sample sequenced in a study of memory CD4+ T cells and cytomegalovirus serostatus. Data came from immunoSEQ multiplex PCR; TCRdb stores just in-frame clones and leaves some out. The sample includes over 55,000 clones, 70% to 85% of them seen just once. The sort gate was single viable CD3+CD4+CD8-CD45RO+ cells for memory CD4+ T cells. Sequencing was carried out using memory CD4+ T cells from blood. These receptors originate from an adult in good health and CMV-seronegative.

The V and J genes are TRBV11-2 and TRBJ1-2; 10 bases map to TRBD1. With 2 bases clipped from V and 2 bases from J, the junction kept 2 bases outside the gene matches. Germline V lookup: CDR1 SGHAT, CDR2 FQNNGV. The CDR3 totals 15 residues. The chain's CDR3 is CASSLSDRGNYGYTF. The CDR3, as DNA: TGTGCCAGCAGCTTATCGGACAGGGGGAACTATGGCTACACCTTC.

The chain carries TRBV6-5 and TRBJ1-2, with TRBD1 matching over 9 bases. Germline V lookup: CDR1 MNHEY, CDR2 SVGAGI. CDR3 size: 14 residues. V was clipped by 6 bases and J by 8 bases; unmatched bases: 10. The CDR3 spells CASRLGQGTGGYTF. Here the CDR3 DNA reads TGTGCCAGCAGACTTGGACAGGGGACGGGCGGCTACACCTTC.

Only a few counts were recorded for this clone. V gene TRBV7-8 combines with J gene TRBJ2-2; no clear D gene. In germline, CDR1 is SGHVS, CDR2 FQNEAQ. This CDR3 has 12 amino acids. Trimming pared 2 bases from V and 6 bases from J, leaving 4 bases between. The CDR3 DNA sequence: TGTGCCAGCAGCTTAACTCCCGGGGAGCTGTTTTTT. This codes for CASSLTPGELFF. Supplemented by reference TRBV7-8 and TRBJ2-2, the full variable domain reads GAGVSQSPRYKVAKRGQDVALRCDPISGHVSLFWYQQALGQGPEFLTYFQNEAQLDKSGLPSDRFFAERPEGSVSTLKIQRTQQEDSAVYLCASSLTPGELFFGEGSRLTVL.

The chain carries TRBV2 and TRBJ2-3; 7 bases fit TRBD2. CDR3 length: 14 residues. The germline gives CDR1 SNHLY, CDR2 FYNNEI. Trimming removed 5 bases from V and 0 bases from J; junction bases left unmatched: 2. CDR3 sequence: CASSSSGSTDTQYF. The CDR3 coding sequence is TGTGCCAGCAGTTCTAGCGGCAGCACAGATACGCAGTATTTT.

The CDR3 DNA reads TGCAGTGCTAGACGTACAGATACGCAGTATTTT. This gives the protein CSARRTDTQYF. The V gene is TRBV20-1, the J gene TRBJ2-3; D not resolved. This CDR3 is built from 11 residues. Germline V lookup: CDR1 DFQATT, CDR2 SNEGSKA (reference sequence). V was shortened by 2 bases and J by 3 bases, with 3 bases between the two germline ends.

This clone was seen a handful of times. The chain combines TRBV7-8 with TRBJ1-2; perhaps TRBD1 as D (5 bases). V was trimmed by 3 bases and J by 3 bases, leaving 14 bases between them. The CDR3 extends over 15 amino acids. Germline-derived CDR1 and CDR2 are SGHVS and FQNEAQ. The CDR3 spells CASSLGPMGDYGYTF. The CDR3 DNA follows: TGTGCCAGCAGCTTGGGACCGATGGGAGACTATGGCTACACCTTC. The full variable domain, with the rest looked up from reference TRBV7-8 and TRBJ1-2, is GAGVSQSPRYKVAKRGQDVALRCDPISGHVSLFWYQQALGQGPEFLTYFQNEAQLDKSGLPSDRFFAERPEGSVSTLKIQRTQQEDSAVYLCASSLGPMGDYGYTFGSGTRLTVV.

The CDR3 sequence: CASSQDSRAGELFF. The CDR3 DNA sequence: TGTGCCAGCTCACAGGACTCGAGGGCTGGGGAGCTGTTTTTT. V and J are TRBV18 and TRBJ2-2; D might be TRBD2 (5 bases). Germline assignment: CDR1 KGHSH and CDR2 LQKENI. The length of the CDR3 is 14 residues. Trimming left V 4 bases short and J 8 bases short, with 14 bases between. The full variable domain, rest sourced from reference TRBV18 and TRBJ2-2, is NAGVMQNPRHLVRRRGQEARLRCSPMKGHSHVYWYRQLPEEGLKFMVYLQKENIIDESGMPKERFSAEFPKEGPSILRIQQVVRGDSAAYFCASSQDSRAGELFFGEGSRLTVL.

The rearrangement joins TRBV11-2 to TRBJ2-5; D may be TRBD1 (5 bases). The V end was cut by 2 bases, the J end by 9 bases, with 16 bases between. Germline V gene sequence: CDR1 SGHAT, CDR2 FQNNGV. The CDR3 covers 14 residues. Here the CDR3 DNA reads TGTGCCAGCAGCTTACAAAGGGGCCTCGAGGCCCAGTACTTC. It yields the protein CASSLQRGLEAQYF.

The gene calls are TRBV19 and TRBJ1-2; D may be TRBD1 (6 bases). CDR1 and CDR2 (germline): LNHDA, SQIVND (reference sequence). The CDR3 length is 14 residues. Trimming took off 4 bases at V and 4 bases at J, with 13 bases between the two ends. The CDR3 bases are TGTGCCAGTAGTAGGGACACCGCCTCCTATGGCTACACCTTC. Protein product: CASSRDTASYGYTF.